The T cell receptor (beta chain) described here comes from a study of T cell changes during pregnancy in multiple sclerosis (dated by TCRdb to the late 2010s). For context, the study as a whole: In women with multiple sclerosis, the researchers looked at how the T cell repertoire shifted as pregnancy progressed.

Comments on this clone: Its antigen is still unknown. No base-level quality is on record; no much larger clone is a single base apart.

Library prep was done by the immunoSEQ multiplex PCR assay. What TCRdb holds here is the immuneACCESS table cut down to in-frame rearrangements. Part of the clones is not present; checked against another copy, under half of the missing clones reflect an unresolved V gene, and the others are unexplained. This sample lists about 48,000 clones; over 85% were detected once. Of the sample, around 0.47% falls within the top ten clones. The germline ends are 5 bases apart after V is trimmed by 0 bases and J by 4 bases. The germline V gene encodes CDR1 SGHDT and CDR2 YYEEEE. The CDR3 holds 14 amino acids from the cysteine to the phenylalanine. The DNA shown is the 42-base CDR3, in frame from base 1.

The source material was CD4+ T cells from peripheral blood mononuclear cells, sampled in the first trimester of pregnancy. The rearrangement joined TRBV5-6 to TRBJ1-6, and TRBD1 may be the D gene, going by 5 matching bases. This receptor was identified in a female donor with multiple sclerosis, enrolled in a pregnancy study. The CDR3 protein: CASSLEGYNSPLHF. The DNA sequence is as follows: TGTGCCAGCAGCTTGGAGGGGTATAATTCACCCCTCCACTTT.